This TCR beta chain originates from a study of T cells in localized non-small cell lung cancer. Assay: immunoSEQ multiplex PCR; the TCRdb copy retains only in-frame clones and omits some. The sample gives around 31,000 clones, around 90% of which show up once; around 3% is in the top ten. The V gene lost 1 base and the J gene lost 2 bases, with 3 bases spanning the gap. Germline lookup yields CDR1 MNHNS and CDR2 SASEGT. The CDR3 is 13 amino acids. This receptor was taken from a female donor older than 55 with stage I lung adenocarcinoma. V gene TRBV6-1 combines with J gene TRBJ1-3; D remains ambiguous. The material was peripheral blood, obtained before any cancer treatment. The CDR3 DNA sequence: TGTGCCAGCAGTGAAGGGACTGGAAACACCATATATTTT. Translation: CASSEGTGNTIYF.